Listed here is a single TCR beta chain. Germline V lookup: CDR1 SGHTA, CDR2 FQGNSA. The CDR3 totals 15 residues. V lost 4 bases and J lost 1, with 14 bases in between. As originally analysed: Estimation of nucleated cell counts was performed using reference gene primer amplification. TCRdb's table, derived via immunoSEQ multiplex PCR, lists solely in-frame clones and lacks some. That table furnishes V, J and clone size, whereas the DNA furnished D and trimming. The repertoire holds approximately 280,000 clones, with roughly 85% as singletons. The data were obtained in a study of blood T cell repertoires in COVID-19. In the study overall: Whether acute or convalescent, the COVID-19 samples came from the United States, Italy and Spain.

Participant age was about 18 to 89 years, and participants resided in fewer than 30 US areas. Two consecutive negative NP/OP PCR tests, clearance, or resolved symptoms defined Cohort 3 recovery. The chain has TRBV7-2 and TRBJ2-7; a possible D gene is TRBD2 (5 bases). This clonotype was obtained from a woman between 45 and 60 years old who had recovered from COVID-19. What was sequenced was PBMCs or T cells enriched from blood (not recorded which). CDR3 in amino acids: CASSSLGGPSYEQYF. DNA for the CDR3: TGTGCCAGCAGCTCCCTGGGCGGGCCGTCCTACGAGCAGTACTTC.